This TCR beta chain was profiled in a study of PD-1 blockade in classical Hodgkin lymphoma. Study-wide results and caveats: TCR diversity at baseline was reported to be reduced in newly diagnosed patients relative to healthy donors. At C4D1, TCR diversity had climbed significantly for CD4+ cells, though not for CD8+ cells.

No patient escaped relapse after autologous stem cell transplantation, and brentuximab vedotin exposure varied. This clone is medium-sized (0.01 to 0.1%) by share. Antigen: not known. The assay was immunoSEQ multiplex PCR, and TCRdb's table has in-frame clones only and misses some. The sample holds tens of thousands of clones, roughly 86% seen once. This sequence was found in a human donor with classical Hodgkin lymphoma. Sample: peripheral blood mononuclear cells (PBMCs), taken at baseline.

The CDR3: CASSLEQTGATEAFF. The DNA of the CDR3 is TGTGCCAGCAGCTTAGAACAGACAGGGGCCACTGAAGCTTTCTTT. The rearrangement uses TRBV11-2 and TRBJ1-1; 8 bases match TRBD1. V was pared by 0 bases and J by 4 bases, with 4 bases of the junction left unmatched. CDR3 length: 15 residues. CDR1 and CDR2 from the germline V gene are SGHAT and FQNNGV.